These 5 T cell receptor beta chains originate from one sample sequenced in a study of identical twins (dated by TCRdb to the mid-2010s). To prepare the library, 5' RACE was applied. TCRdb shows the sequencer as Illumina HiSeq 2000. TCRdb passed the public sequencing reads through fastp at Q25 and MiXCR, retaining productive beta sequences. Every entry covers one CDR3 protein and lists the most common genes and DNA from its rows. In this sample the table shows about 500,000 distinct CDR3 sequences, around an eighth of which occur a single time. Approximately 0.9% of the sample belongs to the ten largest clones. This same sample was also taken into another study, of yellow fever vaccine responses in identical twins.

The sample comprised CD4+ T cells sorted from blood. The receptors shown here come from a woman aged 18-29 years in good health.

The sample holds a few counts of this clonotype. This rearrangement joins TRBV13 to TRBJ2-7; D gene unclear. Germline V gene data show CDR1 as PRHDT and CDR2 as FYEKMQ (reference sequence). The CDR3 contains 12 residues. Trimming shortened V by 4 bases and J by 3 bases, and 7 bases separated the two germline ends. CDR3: CASSYSVYEQYF. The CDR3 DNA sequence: TGTGCCAGCAGCTATAGTGTCTACGAGCAGTACTTC.

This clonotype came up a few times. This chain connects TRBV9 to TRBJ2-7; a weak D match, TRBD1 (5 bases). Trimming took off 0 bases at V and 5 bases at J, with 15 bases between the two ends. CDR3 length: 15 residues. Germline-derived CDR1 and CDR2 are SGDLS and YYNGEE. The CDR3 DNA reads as TGTGCCAGCAGCGTAGAGGGCAGGGTCACCCACGAGCAGTACTTC. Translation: CASSVEGRVTHEQYF.

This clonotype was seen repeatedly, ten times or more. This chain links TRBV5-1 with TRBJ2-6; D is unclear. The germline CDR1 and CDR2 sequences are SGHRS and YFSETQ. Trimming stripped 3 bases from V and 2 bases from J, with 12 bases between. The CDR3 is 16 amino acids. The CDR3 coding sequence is TGCGCCAGCAGCTCCACATTTACTACTGGGGCCAACGTCCTGACTTTC. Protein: CASSSTFTTGANVLTF.

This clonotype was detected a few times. CDR3 in amino acids: CASSLVRQGVTSNSPLHF. The CDR3 DNA is TGTGCCAGCAGCTTAGTGCGACAGGGGGTGACTTCGAATTCACCCCTCCACTTT. The V call is TRBV7-8, the J call TRBJ1-6; 9 bases are a match to TRBD1. The CDR3 has 18 amino acids. Germline assignment: CDR1 SGHVS and CDR2 FQNEAQ. J gave up 7 bases and V 1 base, and 11 bases lay outside the gene matches.

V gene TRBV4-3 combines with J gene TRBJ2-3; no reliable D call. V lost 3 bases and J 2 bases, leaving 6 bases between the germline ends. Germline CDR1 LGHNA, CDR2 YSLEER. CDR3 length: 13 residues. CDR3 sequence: CASSQENTDTQYF. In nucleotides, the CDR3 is TGCGCCAGCAGCCAGGAGAACACAGATACGCAGTATTTT.